This T cell receptor beta chain came from a study of tumor and adjacent non-tumor tissue in lung cancer. As to this clonotype: A read error may explain this, as a much larger clone is one base away.

RNA was extracted from bulk tissue without any cell sorting. CDR1 and CDR2 from the germline V gene are LNHDA and SQIVND (reference sequence). The CDR3 covers 14 residues. TCRbeta libraries were built with three rounds of nested PCR, modified from ARM-PCR. TCRdb called the multiplex PCR reads again in MiXCR, with one record for every CDR3 protein. Among 65,000 to 70,000 distinct CDR3 sequences, almost 60% were seen once, and the ten largest hold roughly 21%. This sequence originates from a man over 45 with non-small cell lung cancer. The sequencing sample was made of lung tumor tissue. V is TRBV19 and J is TRBJ2-7; D perhaps matches TRBD2 (6 bases). The CDR3 protein is CASSKGLHSYEQCF. CDR3 sequence (DNA): TGTGCCAGTAGTAAGGGACTCCACTCCTACGAGCAGTGCTTC.